This entry is about one T cell receptor (beta chain). This clonotype was recorded a few times. This receptor's antigen is unknown. The sample holds no much larger clone one base away, and base qualities are not on file. Moderately to severely active disease, a Clinical Activity Score of at least 3, a NOSPECS grade of at least 4, and a duration under 3 months were present in ophthalmopathy patients. Patients with uncontrolled infections, other autoimmune diseases, pregnancy or lactation were excluded. Diagnoses were established on the basis of clinical symptoms, serum thyroxine and TRAb, thyroid ultrasound, and orbital computed tomography. Ficoll-Paque density gradient centrifugation was used to isolate PBMCs from around 10 ml of fresh peripheral blood. Trizol reagent was used to extract total RNA, and RNA quality was then checked on an Agilent 2100 Bioanalyzer. The data were obtained in a study of T cells in Graves' hyperthyroidism and ophthalmopathy (dated by TCRdb to between 2017 and 2020). General notes on the study: Peripheral blood samples were taken at the time of initial diagnosis, prior to any treatment. For training and testing, the 80 to 100 patients in the discovery cohort were randomly divided in a 7:3 ratio. TCR Vbeta CDR3 sequencing of 120 to 150 peripheral blood samples (over 40 ophthalmopathy, about 80 hyperthyroidism and 17 progressor patients) is reported in the paper. Whether ophthalmopathy could be predicted prospectively was tested in an independent validation cohort made up of under 20 hyperthyroidism patients plus 17 patients who later progressed to ophthalmopathy. To identify TCR V-J signatures that set the groups apart, the researchers used a discovery cohort of roughly 100 patients, made up of around 42 with Graves' ophthalmopathy and about 60 with stable Graves' hyperthyroidism. Thyroid tissue and blood T-cell repertoires from more than 5 Graves' hyperthyroidism patients were also compared in the study. After blood sampling, hyperthyroidism patients were treated with methimazole at a starting dose of 30 mg daily, and ophthalmopathy patients were treated with high-dose intravenous methylprednisolone. Overall results and qualifications from the work: Most expanded thyroid clonotypes (frequency above 0.001) were also detected in blood, a finding suggesting that blood repertoires may reflect thyroid immune responses. Ophthalmopathy was separated from stable hyperthyroidism by a 13 V-J signature model, with 85% to 90% sensitivity and 81% to 82% specificity obtained in cross-validation and 80%/75% obtained in testing. Sample size was not statistically predetermined, and investigators were not blinded to group allocation. In validation, progression to ophthalmopathy was predicted by the model with 70% to 71% sensitivity and 72.22% specificity, a median of 6.5 months before onset.

Amplification of TCR beta CDR3 regions was carried out from RNA transcripts. For the first round of RT-PCR on the TCR CDR3, the HTBI primer set was used together with the Qiagen OneStep RT-PCR kit. Libraries were constructed in a second round of multiplex PCR, after which size selection and purification were performed. Paired-end sequencing of the libraries was performed with 100 bp reads on an Illumina HiSeq2000. In the source study's methods: SOAPnuke was used to process the raw data, with reads discarded if the reads contained adapters or uncalled bases, had a mean Phred below 15, or lacked an exact constant-primer or identifier match. High-quality paired reads were merged using COPE v1.2.5, and each unique nucleotide sequence was defined as a clonotype. MiTCR v1.1 was used to align clonotypes to the IMGT TRBV, TRBD and TRBJ reference segments. The analysis was restricted to V-J combinations with a frequency above 0.0001, which together covered roughly 99% of the repertoires. The TCS score was defined as F50 (clonal expansion) divided by E x V (chaos), with BLOSUM62-based TCRdist calculated between CDR3 peptides within each V-J. Welch's t-statistics and random forest reduced roughly 500 V-J features to 13, which were used in a naive Bayes classifier (R e1071). TCRdb applied fastp at Q25 and MiXCR to the public reads, then kept only in-frame beta chains. Rows are unified per CDR3 protein, each entry keeping the most common DNA and genes. These V and J calls derive from TCRdb rather than the authors' analysis. In all, the sample holds roughly 500,000 distinct CDR3 sequences, and 15% to 20% of those were seen once. The ten top clones hold 29% of the sample.

Trimming takes 4 bases from V and 0 bases from J, and the germline ends sit 11 bases apart. The CDR3 goes from the cysteine to the phenylalanine over 15 residues. Only the CDR3 part of the read is kept: 45 bases, read in frame from the first base. Sequencing was performed on blood. The chain joins TRBV12-3 or TRBV12-4 to TRBJ2-3; matching of 5 bases hints at TRBD2 as the D gene. This clonotype originated in a woman in her thirties with Graves' ophthalmopathy. Here is the DNA: TGTGCCAGCAGTTCCCGCCGCGGGAGCACAGATACGCAGTATTTT. It is translated as CASSSRRGSTDTQYF.